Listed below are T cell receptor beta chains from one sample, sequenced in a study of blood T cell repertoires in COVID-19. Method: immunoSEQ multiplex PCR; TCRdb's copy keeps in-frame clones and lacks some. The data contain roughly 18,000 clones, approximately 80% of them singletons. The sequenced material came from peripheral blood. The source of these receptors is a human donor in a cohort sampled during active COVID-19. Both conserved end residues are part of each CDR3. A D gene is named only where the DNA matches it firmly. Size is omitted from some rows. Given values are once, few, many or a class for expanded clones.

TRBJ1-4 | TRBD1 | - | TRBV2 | TGTGCCAGCAGTGTGGGACAGGGAGGTGAAAAACTGTTTTTT | CASSVGQGGEKLFF
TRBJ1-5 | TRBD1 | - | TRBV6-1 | TGTGCCAGCAGTGAAGCTGGGACAGGGGGCTATCAGCCCCAGCATTTT | CASSEAGTGGYQPQHF
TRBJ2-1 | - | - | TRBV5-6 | TGTGCCAGCAGCTTGTCTTCGGTCTATGAGCAGTTCTTC | CASSLSSVYEQFF
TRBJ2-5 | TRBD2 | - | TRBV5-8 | TGTGCCAGCAGCTTCGCTAGCGGGAGGGCCGATATAAGAGAGACCCAGTACTTC | CASSFASGRADIRETQYF
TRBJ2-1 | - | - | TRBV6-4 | TGTGCCAGCAGTGACTCTGCCATTAGAGAGTACAATGAGCAGTTCTTC | CASSDSAIREYNEQFF
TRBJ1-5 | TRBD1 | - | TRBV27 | TGTGCCAGCAGGTCCGGACAGGGGGGTGGACAGCCCCAGCATTTT | CASRSGQGGGQPQHF
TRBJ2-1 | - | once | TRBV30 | TGTGCCTGCATGACTCCCGAGCAGTTCTTC | CACMTPEQFF
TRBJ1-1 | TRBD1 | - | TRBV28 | TGTGCCATCTCGACGACAGGGGAATACACTGAAGCTTTCTTT | CAISTTGEYTEAFF
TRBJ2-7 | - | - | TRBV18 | TGTGCCAGCTCACCACCGGGGGCTCAGGGGAATTCCGAGCAGTACTTC | CASSPPGAQGNSEQYF
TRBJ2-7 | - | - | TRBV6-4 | TGTGCCAGCAGTGACTCGTGGGGGGACTCGACCCTTGTGGAGCAGTACTTC | CASSDSWGDSTLVEQYF
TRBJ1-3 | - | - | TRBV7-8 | TGTGCCAGCAGCTTGGGCCGGGGGGCAATCGGAAACACCATATATTTT | CASSLGRGAIGNTIYF
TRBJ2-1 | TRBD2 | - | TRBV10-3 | TGTGCCATCCGCGGACTAGCGGGAGATTCCTACAATGAGCAGTTCTTC | CAIRGLAGDSYNEQFF
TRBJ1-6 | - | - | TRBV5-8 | TGTGCCGAGAGACAGCCCGGATCCTTAAATTCACCCCTCCACTTT | CAERQPGSLNSPLHF
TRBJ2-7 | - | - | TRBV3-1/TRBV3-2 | TGTGCCAGCAGCCAAGATTTCCGGGCCTACGAGCAGTACTTC | CASSQDFRAYEQYF
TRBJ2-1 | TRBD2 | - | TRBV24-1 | TGTGCCACCAGTGATTTGTCGTCGCTAGCGGGGTACAATGAGCAGTTCTTC | CATSDLSSLAGYNEQFF